This entry lists 21 T cell receptor beta chains sequenced from one sample in a study of T cells in women clearing cervical HPV infection. Profiled with immunoSEQ multiplex PCR; TCRdb holds only in-frame clones, not every one. Its listing shows tens of thousands of clones. Sequencing used blood buffy coat. The receptors here all came from a woman between 18 and 69 years old with a cervical HPV16 infection that either progressed to CIN3+ or cleared (not recorded which).

Note on this clone: The read terminates 3 residues before the CDR3 end, so the remaining end is supplied by the germline J gene. This chain connects TRBV11-2 to TRBJ2-3; the D call may be TRBD1 or TRBD2 (5 bases each). Germline values: CDR1 SGHAT, CDR2 FQNNGV. Trimming left V 5 bases short and J 4 bases short, with 13 bases between. CDR3 length: 14 residues. This CDR3 reads CASSVYRGADTQYF. CDR3 DNA, as far as it was read: TGTGCCAGCAGCGTCTATAGAGGGGCAGATACG. Using reference TRBV11-2 and TRBJ2-3 for the parts outside the CDR3, the full variable domain is EAGVAQSPRYKIIEKRQSVAFWCNPISGHATLYWYQQILGQGPKLLIQFQNNGVVDDSQLPKDRFSAERLKGVDSTLKIQPAKLEDSAVYLCASSVYRGADTQYFGPGTRLTVL.

To note about this clone: The read falls 3 residues short of the CDR3 end, and the missing part is taken from the germline J gene. V and J are TRBV23-1 and TRBJ1-1; D remains ambiguous. TRBV23-1 qualifies as an ORF whose function is uncertain. The CDR3 loop spans 15 amino acids. The CDR3 DNA, read in part, is TGCGCCAGCAGTCCTCTAGCGGGAGTGGGAAATGAG. It is translated as CASSPLAGVGNE. In full, the CDR3 is CASSPLAGVGNEAFF.

CDR3 sequence reads: CSASPEERGAPSYEQYF. CDR3 bases read: TGCAGTGCTAGCCCCGAGGAGCGGGGGGCCCCCTCCTACGAG. V usage is TRBV20-1 and J usage is TRBJ2-7; 9 bases fit TRBD2. The missing CDR3 end, 3 residues past where the read stops, is filled in from the germline J gene. The CDR3 runs 17 residues. Trimming removed 3 bases from V and 0 bases from J; junction bases left unmatched: 12. CDR1 and CDR2 (germline): DFQATT, SNEGSKA (reference sequence).

A word on this clone: The missing CDR3 end, 3 residues past where the read stops, is filled in from the germline J gene. The J gene is TRBJ2-2, the V gene TRBV20-1; 8 bases line up with TRBD2. The length of the CDR3 is 15 residues. Germline trimming cut 6 bases from V and 3 bases from J; bases unmatched to any gene: 9. Germline V gene data show CDR1 as DFQATT and CDR2 as SNEGSKA (reference sequence). The DNA read from the CDR3 is TGCAGTGCAACTCCCGGGGGGGAGTACACCGGGGAG. Its protein product is CSATPGGEYTGE. The whole CDR3 sequence is CSATPGGEYTGELFF.

With respect to this clone: The read terminates 3 residues before the CDR3 end, so the remaining end is supplied by the germline J gene. This chain uses TRBV20-1 with TRBJ2-5; possible D gene TRBD2, 6 bases. CDR1 DFQATT and CDR2 SNEGSKA come from the germline V gene (reference sequence). V lost 3 bases and J 1 base, leaving 9 bases between the germline ends. The length of the CDR3 is 13 residues. The sequenced CDR3 bases are TGCAGTGCTAGTGGGGGGACCCAAGAGACC. It translates to CSASGGTQET. The CDR3 in full is CSASGGTQETQYF.

As for this clone: The read terminates 3 residues ahead of where the CDR3 ends, so the germline J gene completes it. V gene TRBV7-8 combines with J gene TRBJ2-7; 9 positions match TRBD2. Trimming cost V 6 bases and J 2 bases; bases outside gene matches: 14. The germline V gene encodes CDR1 SGHVS and CDR2 FQNEAQ. CDR3 length: 17 amino acids. Incomplete CDR3 DNA: TGTGCCAGCAGTGAATCCCCCGGGGGCGGGGGGGCCTACGAG. Its protein product is CASSESPGGGGAYE. The full-length CDR3 reads as CASSESPGGGGAYEQYF. Full variable domain (remainder filled in from reference TRBV7-8 and TRBJ2-7): GAGVSQSPRYKVAKRGQDVALRCDPISGHVSLFWYQQALGQGPEFLTYFQNEAQLDKSGLPSDRFFAERPEGSVSTLKIQRTQQEDSAVYLCASSESPGGGGAYEQYFGPGTRLTVT.

On this clone: The read comes to an end 3 residues before the CDR3 does, leaving the germline J gene to fill in the end. The chain recombines TRBV19 with TRBJ2-5; D may be TRBD1 (5 bases). V lost 4 bases to trimming and J lost 2 bases, with 8 bases between them. CDR1 and CDR2 (germline): LNHDA, SQIVND (reference sequence). The CDR3 sequence is 13 residues long. The CDR3 spells CASSRRGQETQYF. CDR3 DNA, as far as it was read: TGTGCCAGTAGTAGAAGGGGACAAGAGACC.

About this clone: The read terminates 3 residues ahead of where the CDR3 ends, so the germline J gene completes it. This chain connects TRBV6-1 to TRBJ2-1, with D unresolved. The germline CDR1 and CDR2 sequences are MNHNS and SASEGT. V gave up 2 bases and J gave up 8 bases, with 10 bases separating them. CDR3 length: 13 amino acids. The CDR3 bases that were read are TGTGCCAGCAGTGAAATCATAGTCGATGAG. Translation: CASSEIIVDE. Given in full, the CDR3 is CASSEIIVDEQFF.

Regarding this clone: The CDR3 goes on 3 residues after the read ends, and that part is filled in from the germline J gene. The chain carries TRBV14 and TRBJ2-3; 9 bases are a match to TRBD1. Trimming cost V 6 bases and J 6 bases; bases outside gene matches: 7. CDR1 and CDR2 (germline): SGHDN, FVKESK. The CDR3 contains 14 residues. CDR3 DNA (partial): TGTGCCAGCAGGAGGACAGGGGATTACGATACG. The encoded protein is CASRRTGDYDT. The full CDR3 reads CASRRTGDYDTQYF.

As to this clone: The read ends 3 residues shy of where the CDR3 ends; the end is completed using the germline J gene. The chain joins TRBV12-5 to TRBJ2-7; 9 nucleotides agree with TRBD1. The V segment lost 2 bases and the J segment 3 bases; nucleotides outside the gene matches: 5. CDR1 is LGHNT and CDR2 is FRNRAP in the germline V gene. This CDR3 contains 15 residues. The DNA read from the CDR3 is TGTGCTAGTGGTTTGCTCCGGGACAGGGACTACGAG. It specifies CASGLLRDRDYE. The entire CDR3 reads CASGLLRDRDYEQYF. The full variable domain, completed using reference TRBV12-5 and TRBJ2-7, is DARVTQTPRHKVTEMGQEVTMRCQPILGHNTVFWYRQTMMQGLELLAYFRNRAPLDDSGMPKDRFSAEMPDATLATLKIQPSEPRDSAVYFCASGLLRDRDYEQYFGPGTRLTVT.

Notes on this clone: With the read ending 3 residues before the CDR3 end, the germline J gene is used to fill in that end. The V and J genes are TRBV6-2 or TRBV6-3 and TRBJ1-6; 7 bases map to TRBD1. The CDR3 is 16 amino acids. Trimming cost V 6 bases and J 10 bases; bases outside gene matches: 15. Germline-derived CDR1 and CDR2 are MNHEY and SVGEGT. The CDR3 is CASSPTPGGARSPLHF. CDR3 DNA, as far as it was read: TGTGCCAGCAGCCCTACCCCAGGGGGAGCGAGATCACCC.

Concerning this clone: With the read ending 3 residues before the CDR3 end, the germline J gene is used to fill in that end. In the same sample, other DNA sequences code for this CDR3. The chain joins TRBV20-1 to TRBJ2-1; D ambiguous. Germline CDR1 is DFQATT and CDR2 is SNEGSKA (reference sequence). Trimming took off 1 base at V and 6 bases at J, with 7 bases between the two ends. The CDR3 consists of 12 residues. The CDR3 loop is CSARGGVNEQFF. The CDR3 DNA, read in part, is TGCAGTGCTAGAGGCGGCGTCAATGAG.

A remark on this clone: The read comes to an end 3 residues before the CDR3 does, leaving the germline J gene to fill in the end. The rearrangement links TRBV20-1 to TRBJ1-1; the match to TRBD1 covers 8 bases. This CDR3 is 15 amino acids long. V was pared by 6 bases and J by 2 bases, with 11 bases of the junction left unmatched. Germline-derived CDR1 and CDR2 are DFQATT and SNEGSKA (reference sequence). The sequenced part of the CDR3 DNA is TGCAGTGCATTAGTCGGACAGGGCGGTAACACTGAA. This sequence encodes CSALVGQGGNTE. The full CDR3 sequence reads CSALVGQGGNTEAFF.

A word on this clone: The read ends 3 residues early relative to the CDR3; the germline J gene fills the gap. This chain links TRBV5-1 with TRBJ2-5; 13 bases match TRBD2. The CDR3 runs 17 residues. CDR1 is SGHRS, CDR2 YFSETQ, per germline. J gave up 1 base and V 4 bases, and 7 bases lay outside the gene matches. The CDR3 bases that were read are TGCGCCAGCAGCCCAGGGACTAGCGGGGACATCCAAGAGACC. Translated: CASSPGTSGDIQET. Given in full, the CDR3 is CASSPGTSGDIQETQYF.

About this clone itself: The CDR3 end is not reached by the read, which stops 3 residues before it; the germline J gene fills it in. V and J are TRBV10-1 and TRBJ2-3, with D tentatively TRBD1 or TRBD2 (5 bases each). Looked up from germline, CDR1 is WNHNN and CDR2 is SYGVQD (reference sequence). This CDR3 comprises 12 residues. The CDR3 spells CASRDPRGAQYF. The covered CDR3 bases are TGCGCCAGCAGGGATCCGAGAGGGGCG.

Comment on this clone: The read ends 3 residues before the CDR3 terminus; that terminus is restored from the germline J gene. V gene TRBV5-1 combines with J gene TRBJ2-1; 10 bases agree with TRBD2. Trimming removed 0 bases from V and 1 base from J; junction bases left unmatched: 1. CDR1 is SGHRS, CDR2 YFSETQ, per germline. The CDR3 has 16 amino acids. The DNA read from the CDR3 is TGCGCCAGCAGCTTGGGTAGCGGGGGGTCCTACAATGAG. This codes for CASSLGSGGSYNE. From start to end, the CDR3 is CASSLGSGGSYNEQFF.

With regard to this clone: The DNA ends 3 residues before the CDR3 does, and the rest of the CDR3 is filled in from the germline J gene. The V gene is TRBV29-1, the J gene TRBJ2-7; 7 bases map to TRBD1. The CDR3 has 14 residues. The germline CDR1 and CDR2 sequences are SQVTM and ANQGSEA. V was clipped by 6 bases and J by 5 bases; unmatched bases: 13. Incomplete CDR3 DNA: TGCAGCGTGCAAACCGGGACAGAATTGAACGAG. Its protein product is CSVQTGTELNE. The whole CDR3 sequence is CSVQTGTELNEQYF.

To note about this clone: The sequence runs out 3 residues before the end of the CDR3; the remainder is reconstructed from the germline J gene. The chain joins TRBV5-6 to TRBJ2-2; the D is unclear. V dropped 5 bases and J dropped 6 bases, with 11 bases sitting between them. CDR1 SGHDT and CDR2 YYEEEE come from the germline V gene. CDR3 size: 13 residues. This CDR3 is CASSPADSGELFF. The DNA read from the CDR3 is TGTGCCAGCAGTCCTGCGGATTCCGGGGAG.

CDR3 in amino acids: CASSLENPISSNQPQHF. Partial CDR3 DNA: TGTGCCAGCTCACTCGAGAACCCTATCTCTAGCAATCAGCCC. The chain combines TRBV18 with TRBJ1-5; unclear D gene. Read data end 3 residues before the CDR3 end; the end is taken from the germline J gene. Germline CDR1 KGHSH, CDR2 LQKENI. This CDR3 comprises 17 residues. Trimming left V 4 bases short and J 0 bases short, with 16 bases between.

This clone is medium-sized by frequency. The read ends 3 residues before the CDR3 terminus; that terminus is restored from the germline J gene. J is TRBJ1-2 and V is TRBV12-3 or TRBV12-4; 8 nucleotides match TRBD1. The CDR3 length is 15 residues. With V trimmed by 4 bases and J by 3 bases, 7 bases remained unmatched. The part of the CDR3 DNA that was read is TGTGCCAGCAGTTCGTGGACAGGGAAGGACTATGGC. Encoded protein: CASSSWTGKDYG. In full, the CDR3 reads CASSSWTGKDYGYTF.

Of note for this clone: The read ends 3 residues early relative to the CDR3; the germline J gene fills the gap. The chain recombines TRBV19 with TRBJ1-1; TRBD1 is a possible D gene (6 bases). With 7 bases removed from V and 6 bases from J, the gap between germline ends came to 24 bases. Germline CDR1 reads LNHDA; CDR2 reads SQIVND (reference sequence). The CDR3 is 16 amino acids. The CDR3 bases that were read are TGTGCCAGTACCAAAGGACAGTTTCTGTTTATCGCTGAA. Its translation: CASTKGQFLFIAE. The entire CDR3 protein is CASTKGQFLFIAEAFF.